This passage covers 9 T cell receptor beta chains from one sample sequenced in a study of CD8 T cells in ankylosing spondylitis. Broader study findings: Ankylosing spondylitis blood appeared to be characterized by a TCR beta motif of eight highly homologous variants.

TCRdb used MiXCR to reprocess the 5' RACE reads, holding one entry per CDR3 protein. Among about 700,000 distinct CDR3 sequences, about 20% were seen once, and the ten largest hold about a fifth. These receptors' targets are unknown. Sequences were obtained from blood, either unsorted or a sorted T cell fraction (not recorded which). These receptors all stem from a male donor with ankylosing spondylitis.

This clonotype was recorded many times. V is TRBV3-1 and J is TRBJ2-1, with D maybe TRBD2 (6 bases). Deletions cut 2 bases from V and 10 bases from J, with 18 bases between. This CDR3 region has 15 residues. Germline V CDR1 and CDR2: LGHDT, YNNKEL (reference sequence). CDR3 sequence reads: CASSQPQTLAGEQFF. DNA for the CDR3: TGTGCCAGCAGCCAACCTCAAACACTAGCTGGGGAGCAGTTCTTC.

This clonotype was seen ten or more times. The J gene is TRBJ2-1, the V gene TRBV4-3; 11 bases agree with TRBD2. In germline, CDR1 is LGHNA, CDR2 YSLEER. V lost 1 base to trimming and J lost 4 bases; unmatched junction nucleotides: 0. The CDR3 length is 15 residues. Here the CDR3 reads CASSQGLAGYNEQFF. The CDR3, as DNA: TGCGCCAGCAGCCAAGGACTAGCGGGGTACAATGAGCAGTTCTTC.

The chain carries TRBV5-8 and TRBJ1-2, with 12 bases matching TRBD1. Germline lookup yields CDR1 SGHTS and CDR2 YDEGEE. J lost 8 bases, V lost 4 bases, and 6 bases had no gene match. The CDR3 loop spans 14 amino acids. CDR3 amino acids: CASSQGQGAFGYTF. The DNA for the CDR3 is TGTGCCAGCAGCCAGGGACAGGGGGCGTTCGGCTACACCTTC.

This clonotype was observed at least ten times. CDR3 region: CAWGRNTEAFF. CDR3 DNA: TGTGCCTGGGGAAGGAACACTGAAGCTTTCTTT. V is TRBV30 and J is TRBJ1-1; D call uncertain. Germline CDR1 and CDR2: GTSNPN and SVGIG (reference sequence). The CDR3 sequence is 11 residues long. V lost 5 bases, J lost 1 base, and 5 bases lay in between.

This sequence joins TRBV6-2 or TRBV6-3 and TRBJ2-1, with D perhaps matching TRBD1 (5 bases). Between the trimmed V and J ends, which lost 7 bases and 9 bases, there was a span of 25 bases. The CDR3 is 16 amino acids. CDR1 and CDR2 (germline): MNHEY, SVGEGT. The CDR3 loop is CASTQGHHWGPSEQFF. As DNA, the CDR3 is TGTGCCAGCACCCAAGGTCACCACTGGGGCCCTAGTGAGCAGTTCTTC.

CDR3: CSAHGGATPDTQYF. The DNA of the CDR3 is TGCAGTGCCCATGGGGGAGCCACCCCAGATACGCAGTATTTT. The chain recombines TRBV20-1 with TRBJ2-3; D possibly uses TRBD1 or TRBD2 (5 bases each). The germline CDR1 and CDR2 sequences are DFQATT and SNEGSKA (reference sequence). CDR3 length: 14 residues. Trimming left V 6 bases short and J 4 bases short, with 17 bases between.

This clonotype came up a few times. The rearrangement uses TRBV12-3 or TRBV12-4 and TRBJ2-2; D not resolved. V was shortened by 2 bases and J by 7 bases, with 11 bases between the two germline ends. CDR3 size: 14 residues. CDR3 loop: CASSLRAPIGELFF. CDR3 sequence (DNA): TGTGCCAGCAGTTTAAGGGCTCCGATCGGGGAGCTGTTTTTT.

The chain recombines TRBV27 with TRBJ1-1; TRBD1 agrees at 8 bases. The CDR3 runs 17 residues. In germline, CDR1 is MNHEY, CDR2 SMNVEV (reference sequence). J gave up 0 bases and V 0 bases, and 6 bases lay outside the gene matches. CDR3 sequence: CASSLSGTGFMNTEAFF. CDR3 DNA sequence: TGTGCCAGCAGTTTATCCGGGACAGGCTTCATGAACACTGAAGCTTTCTTT.

This clonotype was observed a handful of times. The chain is built from TRBV2 and TRBJ2-5; 12 bases agree with TRBD2. Germline V CDR1 and CDR2: SNHLY, FYNNEI. This CDR3 has 15 amino acids. Trimming removed 6 bases from V and 5 bases from J; junction bases left unmatched: 7. CDR3: CASRLLAGGPETQYF. The DNA of the CDR3 is TGTGCCAGCAGACTACTAGCGGGGGGCCCCGAGACCCAGTACTTC.